This TCR beta chain originates from a study of cytomegalovirus exposure and HLA in healthy donors. Study-wide results and limits: As was reported, the classifier diagnosed cytomegalovirus status with high specificity and sensitivity. A few chains linked to CMV were shown in vitro to be specific for CMV antigens.

Concerning this clone: The antigen remains unidentified.

TCRdb's table, derived via immunoSEQ multiplex PCR, lists solely in-frame clones and lacks some. Here the sample spans under 300,000 clones, nearly 90% being singletons. It was the roughly 110-subject validation cohort, separate from the approximately 620-subject first cohort, to which the donors belonged. CDR3 size: 16 residues. The V and J ends lost 3 bases and 6 bases, in that order; junction bases with no gene match: 11. Germline V CDR1 and CDR2: MNHEY, SMNVEV (reference sequence). The receptor was derived from a woman between 18 and 30 years old in good health and CMV-seronegative. The chain combines TRBV27 with TRBJ1-2; 9 nucleotides line up with TRBD1. Sequences were obtained from PBMCs. The CDR3 nucleotides read TGTGCCAGCAGTTTGGACCGGGACAGGGTTAGAAATGGCTACACCTTC. This codes for CASSLDRDRVRNGYTF.